The 21 T cell receptor beta chains in this list originate from one sample, sequenced in a study of T cells in Graves' hyperthyroidism and ophthalmopathy. RNA transcripts provided the source from which TCR beta CDR3 regions were amplified. A first-round RT-PCR of the TCR CDR3 used the HTBI primer set. TCRdb re-called the multiplex PCR reads with MiXCR, one entry per CDR3 protein. Of more than 550,000 distinct CDR3 sequences in the sample, 45% are singletons; the top ten hold less than 8.5%. The sequenced material came from peripheral blood or thyroid tissue (not recorded which). Receptors originate from an adult man with Graves' disease, either hyperthyroidism or ophthalmopathy (not recorded which).

This clonotype occurred many times. The V gene is TRBV12-3 or TRBV12-4, the J gene TRBJ1-3, with D uncertain. The CDR3 consists of 12 residues. V was pared by 8 bases and J by 4 bases, with 9 bases between. The CDR3 is CASGETGNTIYF. CDR3 DNA sequence: TGTGCCAGCGGGGAGACCGGAAACACCATATATTTT.

The table lists this clonotype with a few counts. The V and J genes are TRBV9 and TRBJ1-1; D might be TRBD1 (5 bases). The CDR3 consists of 14 residues. The germline V gene encodes CDR1 SGDLS and CDR2 YYNGEE. The germline V and J ends were trimmed by 4 bases and 6 bases, with 16 bases remaining between them. The CDR3 region is CASSLGGRVAEAFF. In nucleotides, the CDR3 is TGTGCCAGCAGCCTCGGGGGAAGGGTAGCTGAAGCTTTCTTT.

This chain joins TRBV12-3 or TRBV12-4 and TRBJ1-3; D not resolved. V gave up 6 bases and J gave up 5 bases, with 8 bases separating them. CDR3 size: 12 residues. DNA for the CDR3: TGTGCCAGCAGCCCCAACAGAAACACCATATATTTT. It codes for CASSPNRNTIYF.

This clonotype was found a few times. The chain has TRBV6-6 and TRBJ1-3, with TRBD1 identical over 9 bases. Germline-derived CDR1 and CDR2 are MNHNY and SVGAGI (reference sequence). The CDR3 is 15 residues long. V lost 6 bases, J lost 3 bases, and 6 bases stayed unmatched. The CDR3 loop reads CASRAGTGSGNTIYF. The CDR3 DNA is TGTGCCAGCAGGGCCGGGACAGGGAGTGGAAACACCATATATTTT.

In this sample, this clonotype turned up a few times. This chain uses TRBV2 with TRBJ1-5; the D gene is possibly TRBD1 (5 bases). Germline V gene data show CDR1 as SNHLY and CDR2 as FYNNEI. V was trimmed by 8 bases and J by 1 base, leaving 15 bases between them. The CDR3 spans 15 residues. CDR3 protein: CASSPNRDSNQPQHF. The CDR3 nucleotides read TGTGCCAGCTCTCCGAACCGGGACAGCAATCAGCCCCAGCATTTT. Drawing the rest from reference TRBV2 and TRBJ1-5, the complete variable domain is EPEVTQTPSHQVTQMGQEVILRCVPISNHLYFYWYRQILGQKVEFLVSFYNNEISEKSEIFDDQFSVERPDGSNFTLKIRSTKLEDSAMYFCASSPNRDSNQPQHFGDGTRLSIL.

The chain combines TRBV7-9 with TRBJ2-7; TRBD1 might be the D (6 bases). The CDR3 covers 16 residues. The germline gives CDR1 SEHNR, CDR2 FQNEAQ (reference sequence). The ends were cut back, 0 bases at V and 2 bases at J, with 14 bases in the middle. DNA of the CDR3: TGTGCCAGCAGCTTAGCCCACGGACAGTCAACCTACGAGCAGTACTTC. Residues: CASSLAHGQSTYEQYF.

Here the CDR3 DNA reads TGTGCCAGCAGAACCTCCGGACGAATCTCTGGAAACACCATATATTTT. Translating gives CASRTSGRISGNTIYF. This sequence joins TRBV6-1 and TRBJ1-3, with D unresolved. The CDR3 is 16 amino acids. CDR1 and CDR2 (germline): MNHNS, SASEGT. V was cut by 6 bases and J by 0 bases, with 15 bases left in between.

This sequence joins TRBV10-2 and TRBJ1-5; TRBD1 aligns across 12 bases. This CDR3 is 15 amino acids long. V lost 6 bases and J lost 6; bases outside the gene matches: 6. Germline values: CDR1 WSHSY, CDR2 SAAADI. The CDR3 sequence: CASRGGTGGVQPQHF. The CDR3 DNA is TGCGCCAGCAGGGGTGGGACAGGGGGCGTTCAGCCCCAGCATTTT.

Regarding this clonotype: Just one base apart from a much larger clone, this may be a read error. The V gene is TRBV20-1, the J gene TRBJ1-1; D call uncertain. Germline V lookup: CDR1 DFQATT, CDR2 SNEGSKA (reference sequence). This CDR3 contains 13 residues. Trimming took off 6 bases at V and 1 base at J, with 12 bases between the two ends. The CDR3 loop reads CSAVKTKNTEAFF. The CDR3 region has the DNA TGCAGTGCCGTGAAGACAAAGAACACTGAAGCTTTCTTT.

The V gene is TRBV20-1, the J gene TRBJ1-2; 9 bases align to TRBD1. The junction had 15 bases not matched to a gene; V was cut back by 6 bases and J by 1 base. From germline, CDR1 is DFQATT and CDR2 SNEGSKA (reference sequence). The length of the CDR3 is 17 residues. The CDR3: CSAPRRQGGQLNYGYTF. The CDR3 DNA sequence: TGCAGTGCCCCTCGGAGACAGGGGGGCCAGCTTAACTATGGCTACACCTTC.

This sequence joins TRBV19 and TRBJ2-7; D is unclear. CDR1 is LNHDA, CDR2 SQIVND, per germline (reference sequence). The CDR3 sequence is 15 residues long. Trimming cost V 8 bases and J 0 bases, with 17 bases left between them. The CDR3 DNA sequence: TGTGCCAGTCCCAGACACAAGGAAAGCTCCTACGAGCAGTACTTC. Translating it yields CASPRHKESSYEQYF. The whole variable domain, filled in from reference TRBV19 and TRBJ2-7, reads DGGITQSPKYLFRKEGQNVTLSCEQNLNHDAMYWYRQDPGQGLRLIYYSQIVNDFQKGDIAEGYSVSREKKESFPLTVTSAQKNPTAFYLCASPRHKESSYEQYFGPGTRLTVT.

There are a few counts of this clonotype. The gene calls are TRBV5-1 and TRBJ2-7, with 7 nucleotides matching TRBD1. Germline V lookup: CDR1 SGHRS, CDR2 YFSETQ. Trimming at V came to 4 bases and at J to 3 bases, leaving 7 bases not matched to a gene. This CDR3 spans 14 amino acids. The CDR3 region has the DNA TGCGCCAGCAGCGAACGACAGGGAAACTACGAGCAGTACTTC. This encodes CASSERQGNYEQYF.

This chain joins TRBV6-5 and TRBJ1-1; maybe TRBD1 (5 bases). V was pared by 4 bases and J by 1 base, with 13 bases between. Per the germline V gene, CDR1 is MNHEY and CDR2 is SVGAGI. This CDR3 region has 15 residues. The CDR3 spells CASSFWAGKNTEAFF. The DNA of the CDR3 is TGTGCCAGCAGTTTTTGGGCAGGGAAGAACACTGAAGCTTTCTTT.

The chain has TRBV2 and TRBJ1-5; D gene unclear. This CDR3 comprises 13 residues. The germline V gene encodes CDR1 SNHLY and CDR2 FYNNEI. Trimming took 8 bases from V and 1 from J, leaving 9 bases between them. The CDR3 is CASQDLSNQPQHF. The CDR3 DNA follows: TGTGCCAGCCAGGACCTAAGCAATCAGCCCCAGCATTTT.

The rearrangement joins TRBV2 to TRBJ1-2; 7 bases are a match to TRBD1. Trimming removed 7 bases from V and 2 bases from J; junction bases left unmatched: 7. Germline CDR1 and CDR2: SNHLY and FYNNEI. This CDR3 has 14 amino acids. For the CDR3, the DNA is TGTGCCAGCACCGACTCGGACAGGAACTATGGCTACACCTTC. This translates into CASTDSDRNYGYTF.

The chain joins TRBV2 to TRBJ1-6; TRBD1 matches at 8 bases. Germline trimming cut 5 bases from V and 0 bases from J; bases unmatched to any gene: 12. Germline V gene data show CDR1 as SNHLY and CDR2 as FYNNEI. The CDR3 contains 19 residues. CDR3 sequence: CASSLSPGQESSYNSPLHF. In nucleotides, the CDR3 is TGTGCCAGCAGTTTATCGCCGGGACAGGAGAGCTCCTATAATTCACCCCTCCACTTT.

This clonotype was observed a handful of times. The gene calls are TRBV6-5 and TRBJ2-5, with 7 bases lining up with TRBD2. This CDR3 has 14 amino acids. CDR1 MNHEY and CDR2 SVGAGI come from the germline V gene. Trimming at V came to 6 bases and at J to 5 bases, leaving 9 bases not matched to a gene. This chain's CDR3 is CASRGGRGRETQYF. CDR3 bases: TGTGCCAGCAGAGGAGGGAGGGGTCGGGAGACCCAGTACTTC.

This rearrangement joins TRBV10-3 to TRBJ1-2, with D possibly TRBD1 on 6 matching bases. Germline V gene sequence: CDR1 ENHRY, CDR2 SYGVKD. The CDR3 spans 10 residues. The V end lost 8 bases, the J end lost 12 bases, and 13 bases lay between the germline ends. CDR3 sequence: CAISAGANTF. The DNA for the CDR3 is TGTGCCATCTCGGCAGGGGCGAACACCTTC.

This clonotype was picked up a small number of times. This chain uses TRBV29-1 with TRBJ1-1; 7 positions match TRBD1. Germline V lookup: CDR1 SQVTM, CDR2 ANQGSEA. The CDR3 runs to 13 residues. J was trimmed by 3 bases and V by 5 bases; bases with no gene match: 6. CDR3 sequence (DNA): TGCAGCGTTTTAGACAGGGCGGACACTGAAGCTTTCTTT. It codes for CSVLDRADTEAFF. Full variable domain (remainder filled in from reference TRBV29-1 and TRBJ1-1): SAVISQKPSRDICQRGTSLTIQCQVDSQVTMMFWYRQQPGQSLTLIATANQGSEATYESGFVIDKFPISRPNLTFSTLTVSNMSPEDSSIYLCSVLDRADTEAFFGQGTRLTVV.

This clonotype has a handful of counts. The chain has TRBV20-1 and TRBJ2-5; 7 bases match TRBD2. The length of the CDR3 is 12 residues. Unmatched junction bases numbered 4, after V lost 4 bases and J lost 5 bases. The V gene's germline CDR1 is DFQATT and CDR2 SNEGSKA (reference sequence). The CDR3: CSATSGGETQYF. The CDR3 DNA sequence: TGCAGTGCTACCTCCGGGGGGGAGACCCAGTACTTC.

This clonotype turned up a few times. V usage is TRBV20-1 and J usage is TRBJ2-2; 9 nucleotides align to TRBD1. The CDR3 consists of 13 residues. CDR1 and CDR2 (germline): DFQATT, SNEGSKA (reference sequence). V trimming: 5 bases; J trimming: 8 bases; junction bases outside the gene matches: 6. CDR3 DNA: TGCAGTGCTTGGGACAGGGCTACTGGGGAGCTGTTTTTT. It specifies CSAWDRATGELFF.